The T cell receptor beta chain described here comes from a study of blood T cell repertoires in COVID-19. Study context: The samples span acute and convalescent COVID-19 from the United States, Italy and Spain. In each case, the material was cDNA or gDNA derived from T cells, B-cell-depleted T cells, or PBMCs.

The germline V gene has CDR1 LNHDA and CDR2 SQIVND (reference sequence). The CDR3 spans 16 residues. The V segment lost 5 bases and the J segment 8 bases; nucleotides outside the gene matches: 13. As originally analysed: Reference gene primers were amplified, and this amplification served to estimate nucleated cell counts. Assay: immunoSEQ multiplex PCR; the TCRdb copy retains only in-frame clones and omits some. The DNA was the basis for D and trimming; V, J and clone size are from that table. The sample lists some 130,000 clones; roughly 87% were seen once. The sequenced sample consisted of peripheral blood. V is TRBV19 and J is TRBJ2-1; TRBD2 matches 9 bases. The clonotype originates from a man older than 75 with acute or convalescent COVID-19. In nucleotides, the CDR3 is TGTGCCAGTAGTCCACTTCAAGCGGGGGGCCGGGATGAGCAGTTCTTC. This encodes CASSPLQAGGRDEQFF.